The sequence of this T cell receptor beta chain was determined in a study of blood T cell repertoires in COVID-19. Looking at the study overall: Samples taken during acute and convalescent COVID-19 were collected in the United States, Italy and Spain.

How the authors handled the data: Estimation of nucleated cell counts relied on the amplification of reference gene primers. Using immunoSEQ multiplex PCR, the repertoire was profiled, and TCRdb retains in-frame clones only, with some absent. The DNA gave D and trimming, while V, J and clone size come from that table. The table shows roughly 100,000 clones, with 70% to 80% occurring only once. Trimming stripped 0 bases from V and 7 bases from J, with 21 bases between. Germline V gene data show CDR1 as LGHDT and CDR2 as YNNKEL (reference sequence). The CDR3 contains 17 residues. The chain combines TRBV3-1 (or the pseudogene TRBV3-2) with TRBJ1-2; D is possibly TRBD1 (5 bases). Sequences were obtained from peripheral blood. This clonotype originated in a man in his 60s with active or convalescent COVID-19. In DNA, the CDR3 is TGTGCCAGCAGCCAAGATCCTAGCGTAAGGGGAGGCGGTGGCTACACCTTC. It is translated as CASSQDPSVRGGGGYTF.